Presented here are 17 T cell receptor beta chains from one specimen sequenced in a study of blood T cell repertoires in COVID-19. This table comes from immunoSEQ multiplex PCR, and its TCRdb copy is limited to in-frame clones, with some not included. The sample carries around 250,000 clones, approximately 85% recorded once. The sequenced material came from PBMCs or T cells enriched from blood (not recorded which). The receptors were sampled from a woman in her forties or fifties who had recovered from COVID-19.

The chain has TRBV3-1 (or the pseudogene TRBV3-2) and TRBJ1-5; 10 bases fit TRBD1. Germline CDR1 reads LGHDT; CDR2 reads YNNKEL (reference sequence). V lost 2 bases to trimming and J lost 4 bases; unmatched junction nucleotides: 5. The length of the CDR3 is 16 residues. The CDR3 DNA reads TGTGCCAGCAGCCAATGGGGACAGGGGAGGAATCAGCCCCAGCATTTT. Amino acid sequence: CASSQWGQGRNQPQHF.

Concerning this clone itself: Other DNA sequences in the same sample also yield this CDR3. The chain employs TRBV3-1 (or the pseudogene TRBV3-2) and TRBJ2-1; 10 bases align to TRBD2. The CDR3 has 16 residues. CDR1 LGHDT and CDR2 YNNKEL come from the germline V gene (reference sequence). V lost 4 bases, J lost 4 bases, and 7 bases stayed unmatched. The CDR3 here is CASSPRRTSGYNEQFF. DNA for the CDR3: TGTGCCAGCAGCCCCCGCCGGACTAGCGGTTACAATGAGCAGTTCTTC.

V is TRBV30 and J is TRBJ2-2, with D possibly being TRBD1 (5 bases). From germline, CDR1 is GTSNPN and CDR2 SVGIG (reference sequence). This CDR3 is built from 14 residues. V was trimmed by 3 bases and J by 3 bases, leaving 11 bases between them. CDR3 sequence reads: CAWRITGDTGELFF. DNA for the CDR3: TGTGCCTGGAGAATTACAGGCGACACCGGGGAGCTGTTTTTT.

This clone was observed once. The chain uses TRBV19 and TRBJ2-1; 8 bases are a match to TRBD1. The CDR3 length is 15 residues. CDR1 is LNHDA, CDR2 SQIVND, per germline (reference sequence). Unmatched junction bases numbered 9, after V lost 3 bases and J lost 8 bases. The CDR3 sequence is CASSMRQGPGDEQFF. Here the CDR3 DNA reads TGTGCCAGTAGTATGCGACAGGGGCCAGGGGATGAGCAGTTCTTC.

The J gene is TRBJ2-5, the V gene TRBV28; D may be TRBD2 (5 bases). The CDR3 sequence is 15 residues long. Germline V gives CDR1 MDHEN, CDR2 SYDVKM. Trimming removed 0 bases at V and 5 bases at J, with 13 bases between. The CDR3 nucleotides are TGTGCCAGCAGTTTATGGCCCGAGGGCGGGGAGACCCAGTACTTC. Its translation: CASSLWPEGGETQYF.

V is TRBV27 and J is TRBJ1-1; weak D call: TRBD1 (5 bases). Germline V gene sequence: CDR1 MNHEY, CDR2 SMNVEV (reference sequence). V was trimmed by 2 bases and J by 7 bases, leaving 11 bases between them. The CDR3 covers 13 residues. In nucleotides, the CDR3 is TGTGCCAGCAGTTTAATAGCAGGGAATGAAGCTTTCTTT. This codes for CASSLIAGNEAFF.

This clone was counted once. V is TRBV5-1 and J is TRBJ1-5, with D possibly TRBD1 on 5 matching bases. The germline V gene has CDR1 SGHRS and CDR2 YFSETQ. V dropped 1 base and J dropped 6 bases, with 11 bases sitting between them. This CDR3 comprises 14 residues. Here the CDR3 DNA reads TGCGCCAGCAGCTTGAACTCAGGGCGTCAGCCCCAGCATTTT. This encodes CASSLNSGRQPQHF. The full variable domain, with the rest looked up from reference TRBV5-1 and TRBJ1-5, is KAGVTQTPRYLIKTRGQQVTLSCSPISGHRSVSWYQQTPGQGLQFLFEYFSETQRNKGNFPGRFSGRQFSNSRSEMNVSTLELGDSALYLCASSLNSGRQPQHFGDGTRLSIL.

This clone has just one count. The rearrangement links TRBV28 to TRBJ2-7; TRBD1 is a possible D gene (5 bases). This CDR3 region has 18 residues. Trimming took off 4 bases at V and 3 bases at J, with 25 bases between the two ends. Germline loops: CDR1 MDHEN, CDR2 SYDVKM. This chain's CDR3 is CASSSIETDTRAFYEQYF. For the CDR3, the DNA is TGTGCCAGCAGTTCTATCGAAACGGACACCCGGGCCTTCTACGAGCAGTACTTC.

The chain recombines TRBV13 with TRBJ1-1; tentatively, D is TRBD1 (5 bases). The CDR3 totals 13 residues. Trimming cost V 5 bases and J 5 bases, with 12 bases left between them. From germline, CDR1 is PRHDT and CDR2 FYEKMQ (reference sequence). The CDR3, as DNA: TGTGCCAGCAGCATTAACAGGCGAACTGAAGCTTTCTTT. Translation: CASSINRRTEAFF.

This rearrangement joins TRBV27 to TRBJ2-3; D is perhaps TRBD2 (5 bases). V shed 0 bases and J shed 0 bases, with 13 bases lying between them. The CDR3 has 17 residues. CDR1 is MNHEY and CDR2 is SMNVEV in the germline V gene (reference sequence). CDR3 nucleotides: TGTGCCAGCAGTTTATCGGGAGTAGCCGTTAGCACAGATACGCAGTATTTT. Protein sequence: CASSLSGVAVSTDTQYF.

The genes are TRBV12-5 and TRBJ1-1, with 10 positions matching TRBD1. V gave up 5 bases and J gave up 5 bases; unmatched junction bases: 8. CDR1 LGHNT and CDR2 FRNRAP come from the germline V gene. The CDR3 totals 15 residues. CDR3 nucleotide sequence: TGTGCTAGTGGTCCCTCGACAGGGGGCCTGACTGAAGCTTTCTTT. The encoded protein is CASGPSTGGLTEAFF. The full variable domain, its missing parts supplied by reference TRBV12-5 and TRBJ1-1, is DARVTQTPRHKVTEMGQEVTMRCQPILGHNTVFWYRQTMMQGLELLAYFRNRAPLDDSGMPKDRFSAEMPDATLATLKIQPSEPRDSAVYFCASGPSTGGLTEAFFGQGTRLTVV.

This sequence joins TRBV11-2 and TRBJ2-1; 12 bases line up with TRBD2. The CDR3 runs to 17 residues. Germline CDR1 and CDR2: SGHAT and FQNNGV. V gave up 1 base and J gave up 9 bases; unmatched junction bases: 10. Here the CDR3 DNA reads TGTGCCAGCAGCTTAGCCTTGTCTAGCGGGAGGGTGGGTGAGCAGTTCTTC. Protein sequence: CASSLALSSGRVGEQFF.

The chain uses TRBV4-1 and TRBJ2-1; D unclear. V shed 1 base and J shed 5 bases, with 15 bases lying between them. Germline assignment: CDR1 MGHRA and CDR2 YSYEKL. The length of the CDR3 is 16 residues. The CDR3 DNA reads TGCGCCAGCAGCCAAGCAGGCTACTCCGATAACAATGAGCAGTTCTTC. Protein: CASSQAGYSDNNEQFF.

This chain connects TRBV6-5 to TRBJ1-5; 7 bases are a match to TRBD1. This CDR3 contains 15 residues. With V trimmed by 6 bases and J by 2 bases, 7 bases remained unmatched. Germline values: CDR1 MNHEY, CDR2 SVGAGI. In DNA form, the CDR3 reads TGTGCCAGCAGACGACAGGGATCGGGCAATCAGCCCCAGCATTTT. It codes for CASRRQGSGNQPQHF.

This clone was picked up one time. The chain carries TRBV29-1 and TRBJ2-4; D call uncertain. CDR1 and CDR2 from the germline V gene are SQVTM and ANQGSEA. Trimming took off 1 base at V and 9 bases at J, with 10 bases between the two ends. This CDR3 is built from 12 residues. The CDR3 spells CSVEAGIAIQYF. As DNA, the CDR3 is TGCAGCGTTGAAGCCGGTATTGCCATTCAGTACTTC.

The chain uses TRBV11-1 and TRBJ2-1, with 8 bases lining up with TRBD2. CDR1 and CDR2 (germline): SGHAT, FQDESV (reference sequence). The CDR3 spans 15 residues. After removal of 2 bases from V and 1 base from J, the junction contained 1 base not matched to a gene. The CDR3 here is CASSLSGSSYNEQFF. The CDR3 bases are TGTGCCAGCAGCTTAAGCGGGAGTTCCTACAATGAGCAGTTCTTC.

The J gene is TRBJ2-5, the V gene TRBV2; the D gene is possibly TRBD1 (6 bases). This CDR3 has 14 residues. V was cut by 4 bases and J by 5 bases, with 14 bases left in between. Germline CDR1 SNHLY, CDR2 FYNNEI. The CDR3 nucleotides read TGTGCCAGCAGTGTTCCCAGGGGTGGGGAGACCCAGTACTTC. It encodes CASSVPRGGETQYF.